These 26 T cell receptor beta chains were sequenced from one sample in a study of brain T cells in children with intractable seizures. Using immunoSEQ multiplex PCR, the repertoire was profiled, and TCRdb retains in-frame clones only, with some absent. The data show under 400,000 clones, roughly 93% seen once. Time point here: blood from clinic visit 5 months post-surgery; TSC patient then seizure free. Sample: peripheral blood, taken more than 4 months after surgery. The receptors stem from a boy in the first two years of life with tuberous sclerosis and intractable seizures.

V usage is TRBV28 and J usage is TRBJ1-2; D is ambiguous. The germline CDR1 and CDR2 sequences are MDHEN and SYDVKM. V lost 7 bases, J lost 2 bases, and 14 bases lay in between. The length of the CDR3 is 14 residues. In nucleotides, the CDR3 is TGTGCCAGCAAAGTGGGGAGCGCGAACTATGGCTACACCTTC. Protein: CASKVGSANYGYTF.

In this sample, this clone turned up once. This sequence joins TRBV11-2 and TRBJ1-4; D remains unclear. With 5 bases removed from V and 8 bases from J, the gap between germline ends came to 9 bases. CDR1 and CDR2 (germline): SGHAT, FQNNGV. This CDR3 region has 12 residues. CDR3 residues: CASSENREKLFF. DNA for the CDR3: TGTGCCAGCAGCGAGAACCGGGAAAAACTGTTTTTT.

The chain is built from TRBV11-2 and TRBJ2-7; tentative D call: TRBD2 (6 bases). The CDR3 totals 15 residues. V lost 5 bases, J lost 0 bases, and 14 bases lay in between. Germline loops: CDR1 SGHAT, CDR2 FQNNGV. CDR3 in DNA: TGTGCCAGCAGCCAGGGCGGGGACCCCTCCTACGAGCAGTACTTC. Translating gives CASSQGGDPSYEQYF.

The gene calls are TRBV5-4 and TRBJ2-2, with D possibly TRBD2 on 5 matching bases. CDR1 is SGHNT, CDR2 YYREEE, per germline (reference sequence). V was clipped by 5 bases and J by 0 bases, with 17 bases between them. This CDR3 is 17 amino acids long. The CDR3 sequence: CASSPDSDGANTGELFF. For the CDR3, the DNA is TGTGCCAGCAGTCCTGACTCCGACGGGGCGAACACCGGGGAGCTGTTTTTT.

In its sample, this clone was seen once. The chain uses TRBV11-2 and TRBJ2-1; 9 bases map to TRBD1. CDR1 and CDR2 from the germline V gene are SGHAT and FQNNGV. This CDR3 region has 15 residues. Trimming at V came to 1 base and at J to 5 bases, leaving 3 bases not matched to a gene. The CDR3, as DNA: TGTGCCAGCAGCTTAGGGACAGGGGTGAACAATGAGCAGTTCTTC. Translation gives CASSLGTGVNNEQFF.

The chain links TRBV28 to TRBJ2-1, with 15 bases aligning to TRBD2. With 8 bases clipped from V and 1 base from J, the junction kept 18 bases outside the gene matches. Germline values: CDR1 MDHEN, CDR2 SYDVKM. The CDR3 runs to 21 residues. CDR3 in DNA: TGTGCCAGCTTCCCGGCTAATCGAGGGACTAGCGGGAGGTGGTCCTACAATGAGCAGTTCTTC. Protein sequence: CASFPANRGTSGRWSYNEQFF.

This chain joins TRBV7-6 and TRBJ2-2; 10 nucleotides align to TRBD2. Germline V gene lookup returns CDR1 SGHVS and CDR2 FNYEAQ. The CDR3 contains 14 residues. After removal of 5 bases from V and 8 bases from J, the junction contained 5 bases not matched to a gene. CDR3 DNA sequence: TGTGCCAGCAGCGAGACGGGACTAGCGGGGGAGCTGTTTTTT. It is translated as CASSETGLAGELFF.

This rearrangement joins TRBV7-2 to TRBJ2-1, with a weak D call TRBD2 (6 bases). Trimming shortened V by 1 base and J by 5 bases, and 18 bases separated the two germline ends. CDR3 length: 17 amino acids. The germline V gene encodes CDR1 SGHTA and CDR2 FQGNSA. CDR3 protein: CASSLVWGRGKNNEQFF. Here the CDR3 DNA reads TGTGCCAGCAGCTTAGTATGGGGTCGCGGGAAAAACAATGAGCAGTTCTTC.

This chain links TRBV9 with TRBJ1-2; D not resolved. The CDR3 length is 14 residues. The germline V gene encodes CDR1 SGDLS and CDR2 YYNGEE. V lost 1 base and J lost 5, with 12 bases in between. CDR3 sequence reads: CASSVLDPAYGYTF. CDR3 nucleotide sequence: TGTGCCAGCAGCGTACTCGACCCGGCGTATGGCTACACCTTC.

The chain combines TRBV19 with TRBJ1-1; D not certain. V shed 3 bases and J shed 3 bases, with 8 bases lying between them. The germline gives CDR1 LNHDA, CDR2 SQIVND (reference sequence). The CDR3 sequence is 13 residues long. Here the CDR3 DNA reads TGTGCCAGTAGTATGGAGAGAGACACTGAAGCTTTCTTT. Its protein is CASSMERDTEAFF.

The chain links TRBV27 to TRBJ1-6; tentatively, D is TRBD1 (5 bases). Germline values: CDR1 MNHEY, CDR2 SMNVEV (reference sequence). The CDR3 covers 15 residues. V dropped 0 bases and J dropped 8 bases, with 11 bases sitting between them. CDR3 nucleotides: TGTGCCAGCAGTTTATCCGACGGGGCACATTCACCCCTCCACTTT. Residues: CASSLSDGAHSPLHF.

The chain couples TRBV28 to TRBJ1-1, with 7 nucleotides matching TRBD1. V lost 6 bases and J lost 7; bases outside the gene matches: 5. Germline V lookup: CDR1 MDHEN, CDR2 SYDVKM. The CDR3 spans 12 residues. The CDR3 reads CASSRRQGEAFF. The DNA of the CDR3 is TGTGCCAGCAGCAGACGACAGGGTGAAGCTTTCTTT.

This chain connects TRBV7-8 to TRBJ2-7, with a tentative D call TRBD1 (6 bases). Germline V gene data show CDR1 as SGHVS and CDR2 as FQNEAQ. The CDR3 totals 15 residues. Trimming took off 4 bases at V and 5 bases at J, with 18 bases between the two ends. CDR3 bases: TGTGCCAGCAGCTCCCCCTTAGAAGGGGGAAACGAGCAGTACTTC. Translation: CASSSPLEGGNEQYF.

The chain's CDR3 is CASTLRGQGTTEAFF. The CDR3 DNA sequence: TGTGCCAGCACCCTTCGGGGACAGGGGACCACTGAAGCTTTCTTT. This rearrangement joins TRBV6-6 to TRBJ1-1; 10 positions agree with TRBD1. CDR3 length equals 15 residues. Trimming cost V 7 bases and J 4 bases; bases outside gene matches: 9. Germline V lookup: CDR1 MNHNY, CDR2 SVGAGI (reference sequence).

This clone was counted once. The J gene is TRBJ2-4, the V gene TRBV30, with D possibly matching TRBD2 (5 bases). The CDR3 runs to 18 residues. The ends were cut back, 1 base at V and 2 bases at J, with 21 bases in the middle. Germline CDR1 reads GTSNPN; CDR2 reads SVGIG (reference sequence). The CDR3 bases are TGTGCCTGGAGTGAATATCACCCCTCTGACTATCCCAAAAACATTCAGTACTTC. It specifies CAWSEYHPSDYPKNIQYF.

The rearrangement uses TRBV29-1 and TRBJ2-7; weak D call: TRBD2 (5 bases). V was shortened by 0 bases and J by 4 bases, with 10 bases between the two germline ends. The germline CDR1 and CDR2 sequences are SQVTM and ANQGSEA. The CDR3 runs to 13 residues. DNA for the CDR3: TGCAGCGTTGAAGAGGGCCGAGGGTACGAGCAGTACTTC. Translated, it gives CSVEEGRGYEQYF.

The V call is TRBV11-2, the J call TRBJ2-5; D is unresolved. Trimming left V 3 bases short and J 1 base short, with 12 bases between. This CDR3 region has 15 residues. CDR1 and CDR2 from the germline V gene are SGHAT and FQNNGV. The chain's CDR3 is CASSFGLPRQETQYF. The CDR3 region has the DNA TGTGCCAGCAGCTTCGGCCTCCCTCGCCAAGAGACCCAGTACTTC.

The chain combines TRBV9 with TRBJ1-6; D is ambiguous. Germline V gene lookup returns CDR1 SGDLS and CDR2 YYNGEE. V was pared by 4 bases and J by 5 bases, with 10 bases between. The CDR3 sequence is 14 residues long. CDR3 region: CASSSRAHNSPLHF. CDR3 nucleotide sequence: TGTGCCAGCAGCTCCCGGGCCCATAATTCACCCCTCCACTTT.

This clone was seen just once. The chain is built from TRBV6-5 and TRBJ2-3, with a weak D call TRBD2 (5 bases). The germline V and J ends were trimmed by 10 bases and 1 base, with 15 bases remaining between them. The CDR3 is made up of 14 amino acids. Per the germline V gene, CDR1 is MNHEY and CDR2 is SVGAGI. As DNA, the CDR3 is TGTGCCACCCGCCTTAACGGGGGCACAGATACGCAGTATTTT. It encodes CATRLNGGTDTQYF.

The chain joins TRBV7-8 to TRBJ2-5; D tentatively reads TRBD1 or TRBD2 (6 bases each). V was trimmed by 6 bases and J by 2 bases, leaving 16 bases between them. The CDR3 loop spans 15 amino acids. Per germline, CDR1 SGHVS and CDR2 FQNEAQ. CDR3 bases: TGTGCCAGCAGACTACGGGGGCAGACTCAAGAGACCCAGTACTTC. This gives the protein CASRLRGQTQETQYF.

This chain uses TRBV7-2 with TRBJ2-5; TRBD1 or TRBD2 may be the D gene (5 bases each). The CDR3 length is 17 residues. The V end lost 5 bases, the J end lost 5 bases, and 24 bases lay between the germline ends. Germline CDR1 and CDR2: SGHTA and FQGNSA. CDR3 in DNA: TGTGCCAGCAGCGTCGGGGCCTTAGCCATGGGTGGGGAGACCCAGTACTTC. As protein: CASSVGALAMGGETQYF. Variable domain in full (rest from reference TRBV7-2 and TRBJ2-5): GAGVSQSPSNKVTEKGKDVELRCDPISGHTALYWYRQSLGQGLEFLIYFQGNSAPDKSGLPSDRFSAERTGGSVSTLTIQRTQQEDSAVYLCASSVGALAMGGETQYFGPGTRLLVL.

The rearrangement uses TRBV6-5 and TRBJ1-5; 9 bases are a match to TRBD1. Losses at the gene ends were 4 bases for V and 6 bases for J; bases not matched to a gene: 4. Germline V gives CDR1 MNHEY, CDR2 SVGAGI. The CDR3 sequence is 14 residues long. The CDR3 DNA reads as TGTGCCAGCAGTTTGGGACAGGGTGGTCAGCCCCAGCATTTT. This codes for CASSLGQGGQPQHF.

This clone occurred a few times. A junction boundary mismatches the germline segment, possibly from a read error. J is TRBJ1-1 and V is TRBV7-7; D is unresolved. In germline, CDR1 is SSHAT, CDR2 FNYEAQ (reference sequence). The CDR3 has 15 amino acids. The CDR3 reads CASSLALGGDTEAFF. The CDR3 bases are TGTGCTAGCAGCTTAGCACTGGGAGGAGACACTGAAGCTTTCTTT.

The CDR3 bases are TGCGCCAGCAGCCAAGTGACAGGAAGATTTTCTAACTATGGCTACACCTTC. Protein: CASSQVTGRFSNYGYTF. V and J are TRBV4-1 and TRBJ1-2; maybe TRBD1 (6 bases). Trimming cost V 1 base and J 0 bases, with 15 bases left between them. The length of the CDR3 is 17 residues. Germline V lookup: CDR1 MGHRA, CDR2 YSYEKL.

This clone was seen once. The chain has TRBV19 and TRBJ2-1; D not certain. V lost 7 bases, J lost 2 bases, and 9 bases lay in between. Looked up from germline, CDR1 is LNHDA and CDR2 is SQIVND (reference sequence). The CDR3 covers 13 residues. CDR3 region: CASTNPPYNEQFF. CDR3 sequence (DNA): TGTGCCAGTACTAACCCACCCTACAATGAGCAGTTCTTC.

Here the CDR3 reads CASSVQGPSGANVLTF. As DNA, the CDR3 is TGTGCCAGCAGTGTGCAGGGACCCTCTGGGGCCAACGTCCTGACTTTC. This sequence joins TRBV6-1 and TRBJ2-6; tentatively, D is TRBD1 or TRBD2 (5 bases each). The CDR3 loop spans 16 amino acids. Germline CDR1 reads MNHNS; CDR2 reads SASEGT. V gave up 4 bases and J gave up 0 bases, with 10 bases separating them.